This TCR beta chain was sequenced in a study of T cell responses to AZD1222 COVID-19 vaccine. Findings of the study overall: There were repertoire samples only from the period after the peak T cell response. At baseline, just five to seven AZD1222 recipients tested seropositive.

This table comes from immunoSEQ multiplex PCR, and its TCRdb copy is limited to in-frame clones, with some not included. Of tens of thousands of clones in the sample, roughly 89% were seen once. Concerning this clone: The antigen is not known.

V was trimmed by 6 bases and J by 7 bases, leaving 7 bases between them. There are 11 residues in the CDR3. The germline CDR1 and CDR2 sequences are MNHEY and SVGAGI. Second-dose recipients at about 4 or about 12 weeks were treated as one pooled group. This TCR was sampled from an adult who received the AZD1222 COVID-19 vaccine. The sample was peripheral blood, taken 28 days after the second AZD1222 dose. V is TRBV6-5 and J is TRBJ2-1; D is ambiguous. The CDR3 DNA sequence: TGTGCCAGCAGCTTGGGGAATGAGCAGTTCTTC. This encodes CASSLGNEQFF.